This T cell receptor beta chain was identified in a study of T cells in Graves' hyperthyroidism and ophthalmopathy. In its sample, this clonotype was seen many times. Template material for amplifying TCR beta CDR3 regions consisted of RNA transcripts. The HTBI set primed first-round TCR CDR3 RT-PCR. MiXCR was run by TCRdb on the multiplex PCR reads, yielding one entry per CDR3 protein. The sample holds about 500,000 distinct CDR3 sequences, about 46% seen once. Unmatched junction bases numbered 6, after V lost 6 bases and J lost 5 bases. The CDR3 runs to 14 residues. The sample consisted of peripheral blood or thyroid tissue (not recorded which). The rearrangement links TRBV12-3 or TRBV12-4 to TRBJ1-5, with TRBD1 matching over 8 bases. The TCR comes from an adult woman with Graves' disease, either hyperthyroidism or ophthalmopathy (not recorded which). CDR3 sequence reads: CASSGQGLHQPQHF. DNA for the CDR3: TGTGCCAGCAGCGGACAGGGCCTCCATCAGCCCCAGCATTTT.